This TCR beta chain is drawn from a study of blood T cells in healthy people across ages (dated by TCRdb to about 2015). About the study as a whole: In model experiments, roughly one uniquely barcoded TCR beta cDNA molecule per two T cells was captured by template switching. To track age-related changes in TCR beta repertoire diversity, the study relied on deep sequencing normalized with unique cDNA molecular identifiers. The donors were split into four age groups: young (average around 17 years), middle-aged (39), aged (approximately 60) and long-lived (under 90). To avoid experimental bias, donors of different ages were distributed randomly across sequencing lanes. For two donors (one aged 18 to 30 and one aged 80 or older), the study analyzed two additional independent replicas of 1 million unique cDNA reads from the same blood draw. Overall study results and their limits: There was a strong correlation between observed TCR beta diversity and the percentage of naive T cells measured by flow cytometry. Bulk unsorted PBMC profiling prevented conclusive comparison of naive and antigen-experienced compartments. The long-lived group showed more naive CD4+ T cells, fewer expanded clones and increased TCR diversity than the aged group, suggesting age selection. As age increased, observed TCR beta diversity per million T cells dropped in a roughly linear way, and a significant reduction was already evident by age approximately 40. Because donor CMV infection status was unknown, age-related changes in expanded clonotypes were potentially confounded. Total diversity estimates from one million sequenced T cells were considered lower bounds and underestimates.

The CDR3, from cysteine to phenylalanine, totals 15 residues. Only the CDR3 region is kept as DNA, spanning 45 bases read in frame from base 1. The germline V gene supplies CDR1 MGHRA and CDR2 YSYEKL. V is clipped by 3 bases and J by 2 bases, and the sequence between their germline boundaries is 11 bases long. This clonotype has a handful of counts. Its specific antigen is unknown. Base qualities are not recorded, but no much larger clone differs from it by a single base. The donors were roughly 39 Caucasian individuals from Russia, aged roughly 6 to 100 years, who were systemically healthy. Each donor gave about 9.2 milliliters of peripheral blood, drawn into EDTA-treated Vacutainer tubes. Ficoll-Paque density-gradient centrifugation was used to isolate PBMCs, with at least 7 million per sample. Total RNA, at least 5 micrograms per sample, was extracted from PBMCs with Trizol reagent. The percentages of naive CD45RAhigh/CD27high T cells were determined by flow cytometry on a PBMC aliquot from every donor.

Libraries were made using 5' RACE. TCRdb names Illumina HiSeq 2500 as the instrument used. A second roughly 7 to 11 cycle PCR used a sample-barcoded 5' primer and a J-beta primer mix. Each TCR beta cDNA molecule received a unique molecular identifier from a template-switch 5' adaptor carrying 12 random nucleotides. Each sample yielded at least 3 million CDR3-containing paired-end reads. First-strand cDNA was synthesized from all RNA with the Mint cDNA synthesis kit, primed by a TRBC-specific oligonucleotide. All cDNA was treated with uracil-DNA glycosylase and then went through a first 18-cycle PCR with the universal primers M1SS and BC2_uni_R. In the paper's pipeline: For normalization, 1 million high-quality reads were randomly selected from each sample, with every read carrying a distinct molecular identifier. Instead of being binned into consensus sequences, reads with shared molecular identifiers were discarded. MiTCR, run with a Q25 quality threshold and the strictest error-elimination algorithm, handled CDR3 identification, clonotype clustering and error correction. Lower-bound total TCR beta diversity was estimated with a nonparametric unseen species model using Euler transformation. TCRdb reworked the public reads: Q25 trimming with fastp, MiXCR clone assembly, productive beta chains retained. Duplicate CDR3 protein sequences are folded into a single record with the most common DNA and genes. The V and J calls were not made by the authors but by TCRdb's processing. The sample table holds around 1.5 million distinct CDR3 sequences, of which 45% to 70% were seen once. The ten top clones hold under 8.5% of the sample.

Recombination connected TRBV4-1 to TRBJ1-5; TRBD1 could be the D gene, as 5 bases match. This sequence was found in a man between 18 and 29 years old in good health. Input material: blood. This receptor has the CDR3 CASSQQGLGNQPQHF. The nucleotide sequence reads TGCGCCAGCAGCCAGCAGGGATTGGGCAATCAGCCCCAGCATTTT.